The 15 T cell receptor beta chains presented below share a single source sample, sequenced in a study of shared clonotypes between healthy human individuals. TCRdb's copy holds only in-frame clones and misses some; the assay was immunoSEQ multiplex PCR. The sample carries more than 2 million clones, approximately 94% recorded once. Terminally differentiated effector memory CD45RA+ cells were excluded by CCR7 positive selection of CD45RO-negative cells. Sequenced input: naive CD8+ T cells sorted from blood. Source of these receptors: a young man in good health.

This chain joins TRBV4-1 and TRBJ1-6; no definite D call. The CDR3 totals 16 residues. Germline values: CDR1 MGHRA, CDR2 YSYEKL. The germline V and J ends were trimmed by 1 base and 4 bases, with 11 bases remaining between them. CDR3 DNA sequence: TGCGCCAGCAGCCAAGTTGAGATAGGATATAATTCACCCCTCCACTTT. Translating it yields CASSQVEIGYNSPLHF.

The J gene is TRBJ2-7, the V gene TRBV11-2, with 7 bases fitting TRBD1. Germline CDR1 is SGHAT and CDR2 is FQNNGV. The CDR3 totals 15 residues. V shed 0 bases, J shed 3 bases, and the junction held 5 bases outside the gene matches. DNA for the CDR3: TGTGCCAGCAGCTTAGAGCCGGGACAGCTCTACGAGCAGTACTTC. It specifies CASSLEPGQLYEQYF.

Remarks on this clone: Different DNA sequences within this sample yield the same CDR3. This chain connects TRBV28 to TRBJ2-3, with 13 bases fitting TRBD2. Germline assignment: CDR1 MDHEN and CDR2 SYDVKM. There are 17 residues in the CDR3. With 2 bases clipped from V and 2 bases from J, the junction kept 4 bases outside the gene matches. In DNA form, the CDR3 reads TGTGCCAGCAGTTTAGGACTAGCGGGAGCCTTCACAGATACGCAGTATTTT. It translates to CASSLGLAGAFTDTQYF. Based on the CDR3 plus reference TRBV28 and TRBJ2-3, the full variable domain is DVKVTQSSRYLVKRTGEKVFLECVQDMDHENMFWYRQDPGLGLRLIYFSYDVKMKEKGDIPEGYSVSREKKERFSLILESASTNQTSMYLCASSLGLAGAFTDTQYFGPGTRLTVL.

The gene calls are TRBV15 and TRBJ1-2; D might be TRBD1 (6 bases). V was clipped by 3 bases and J by 0 bases, with 17 bases between them. The length of the CDR3 is 17 residues. From germline, CDR1 is LNHNV and CDR2 YYDKDF (reference sequence). The CDR3 bases are TGTGCCACCAGCAGGAAGGACAGCCCGAGTACTAACTATGGCTACACCTTC. Translation: CATSRKDSPSTNYGYTF.

As concerns this clone: Other DNA sequences in the sample encode the same CDR3. The CDR3 DNA follows: TGTGCCAGCAGTTACTCAGGGGAAGGCTACACCTTC. Encoded protein: CASSYSGEGYTF. The chain uses TRBV6-5 and TRBJ1-2; possible D gene TRBD1, 5 bases. The germline V gene encodes CDR1 MNHEY and CDR2 SVGAGI. This CDR3 has 12 amino acids. The V end was cut by 0 bases, the J end by 8 bases, with 7 bases between.

The chain couples TRBV7-9 to TRBJ2-2; D might be TRBD1 or TRBD2, each matching 6 bases. Germline V gene lookup returns CDR1 SEHNR and CDR2 FQNEAQ (reference sequence). CDR3 length equals 14 residues. V was shortened by 6 bases and J by 11 bases, with 19 bases between the two germline ends. The CDR3 nucleotides read TGTGCCAGCAGTGTGAGGGGGGCCTTTGAAGAGCTGTTTTTT. Translating gives CASSVRGAFEELFF. The full variable domain, rest sourced from reference TRBV7-9 and TRBJ2-2, is DTGVSQNPRHKITKRGQNVTFRCDPISEHNRLYWYRQTLGQGPEFLTYFQNEAQLEKSRLLSDRFSAERPKGSFSTLEIQRTEQGDSAMYLCASSVRGAFEELFFGEGSRLTVL.

The DNA of the CDR3 is TGTGCCAGTAGTAAGGGGGCAAGAGCGGGAGGGCCCTCCGAGCAGTACTTC. This encodes CASSKGARAGGPSEQYF. The chain joins TRBV19 to TRBJ2-7, with 10 bases aligning to TRBD2. The CDR3 runs 17 residues. CDR1 LNHDA and CDR2 SQIVND come from the germline V gene (reference sequence). The junction had 15 bases not matched to a gene; V was cut back by 4 bases and J by 6 bases.

This chain uses TRBV11-2 with TRBJ2-1; TRBD2 aligns across 8 bases. The germline gives CDR1 SGHAT, CDR2 FQNNGV. With V trimmed by 5 bases and J by 5 bases, 17 bases remained unmatched. This CDR3 region has 18 residues. The DNA of the CDR3 is TGTGCCAGCAGCGAAGCCCCACTTGGCGGGAGGAACAACAATGAGCAGTTCTTC. Its translation is CASSEAPLGGRNNNEQFF.

This chain connects TRBV19 to TRBJ1-1; TRBD1 might be the D (5 bases). The CDR3 contains 15 residues. Per the germline V gene, CDR1 is LNHDA and CDR2 is SQIVND (reference sequence). V was trimmed by 4 bases and J by 4 bases, leaving 16 bases between them. This CDR3 is CASSTQEGKGTEAFF. The CDR3 nucleotides read TGTGCCAGTAGTACCCAGGAGGGGAAGGGCACTGAAGCTTTCTTT.

The rearrangement joins TRBV30 to TRBJ2-2; no clear D gene. Germline V gene data show CDR1 as GTSNPN and CDR2 as SVGIG (reference sequence). Trimming left V 8 bases short and J 1 base short, with 11 bases between. This CDR3 comprises 13 residues. The CDR3 bases are TGTGCCAAAGTATCTAAGAACACCGGGGAGCTGTTTTTT. This gives the protein CAKVSKNTGELFF. The full variable domain, in which reference TRBV30 and TRBJ2-2 provide the parts outside the CDR3, is SQTIHQWPATLVQPVGSPLSLECTVEGTSNPNLYWYRQAAGRGLQLLFYSVGIGQISSEVPQNLSASRPQDRQFILSSKKLLLSDSGFYLCAKVSKNTGELFFGEGSRLTVL.

The V call is TRBV11-2, the J call TRBJ2-1; 8 positions agree with TRBD2. Germline CDR1 and CDR2: SGHAT and FQNNGV. J was trimmed by 4 bases and V by 10 bases; bases with no gene match: 9. CDR3 length: 14 amino acids. The CDR3 DNA sequence: TGTGCCACCGTAGCGGGACTATTATACAATGAGCAGTTCTTC. Amino acid sequence: CATVAGLLYNEQFF. The complete variable domain, with remaining parts taken from reference TRBV11-2 and TRBJ2-1, reads EAGVAQSPRYKIIEKRQSVAFWCNPISGHATLYWYQQILGQGPKLLIQFQNNGVVDDSQLPKDRFSAERLKGVDSTLKIQPAKLEDSAVYLCATVAGLLYNEQFFGPGTRLTVL.

The CDR3 DNA follows: TGTGCCAGTAGTATTAATCAGGGTGTCGAGCAGTACTTC. It codes for CASSINQGVEQYF. This chain uses TRBV19 with TRBJ2-7; tentative D call: TRBD1 (5 bases). This CDR3 has 13 amino acids. Trimming shortened V by 3 bases and J by 6 bases, and 12 bases separated the two germline ends. The germline V gene encodes CDR1 LNHDA and CDR2 SQIVND (reference sequence).

V gene TRBV9 combines with J gene TRBJ2-1; TRBD2 matches 8 bases. The CDR3 loop spans 16 amino acids. The V segment lost 0 bases and the J segment 6 bases; nucleotides outside the gene matches: 8. The germline CDR1 and CDR2 sequences are SGDLS and YYNGEE. The CDR3 spells CASSVVPRLARNEQFF. The DNA of the CDR3 is TGTGCCAGCAGCGTAGTTCCCCGACTAGCGCGCAATGAGCAGTTCTTC.

The chain is built from TRBV5-6 and TRBJ1-1, with D possibly being TRBD1 (6 bases). The CDR3 contains 14 residues. Per the germline V gene, CDR1 is SGHDT and CDR2 is YYEEEE. V was trimmed by 3 bases and J by 6 bases, leaving 15 bases between them. CDR3 DNA sequence: TGTGCCAGCAGCTGGGCAGGGGAAGTGTCTGAAGCTTTCTTT. It codes for CASSWAGEVSEAFF.

On this clone: At the DNA level, this CDR3 is encoded by other sequences in the same sample as well. V gene TRBV29-1 combines with J gene TRBJ2-5, with D possibly being TRBD2 (6 bases). CDR3 size: 15 residues. V lost 1 base, J lost 1 base, and 13 bases lay in between. The germline CDR1 and CDR2 sequences are SQVTM and ANQGSEA. The DNA for the CDR3 is TGCAGCGTTGAAGGCGGGCAGGGACTCCAAGAGACCCAGTACTTC. Its translation is CSVEGGQGLQETQYF.